This is a list of T cell receptor beta chains from one sample in a study of beta chain features in type 1 diabetes. Method: immunoSEQ multiplex PCR; TCRdb's copy keeps in-frame clones and lacks some. The sample consists of hundreds of thousands of clones, 55% to 70% of them appearing once. Material for sequencing was naive CD4+ T cells from blood. The source is a man aged 25 to 40 in good health. Each CDR3 is given with its conserved first and last residue.

V gene	J gene	CDR3 protein
TRBV30	TRBJ2-6	CAWSRTGGISGANVLTF
TRBV25-1	TRBJ2-7	CASSEGSGPDEQYF
TRBV29-1	TRBJ2-7	CSASPGAFGASPWEQYF
TRBV5-6	TRBJ1-4	CASSPVGLANEKLFF
TRBV25-1	TRBJ2-1	CASSERREGISDEQFF
TRBV29-1	TRBJ2-1	CSALGPSYNEQFF
TRBV7-2	TRBJ2-1	CASSLTQGAGEQFF
TRBV29-1	TRBJ2-5	CSVGGLQETQYF
TRBV4-1	TRBJ2-1	CASSLKGARGRYVEQFF
TRBV29-1	TRBJ2-1	CSYGTRSSNEQFF
TRBV30	TRBJ2-3	CAWSVGMYSTDTQYF
TRBV20-1	TRBJ1-1	CSARGPEEAFF
TRBV29-1	TRBJ2-5	CSAPGTSKETQYF
TRBV27	TRBJ2-7	CASSSSTGTSVHEQYF